Presented here are 29 T cell receptor beta chains from one specimen sequenced in a study of T cell responses to AZD1222 COVID-19 vaccine. Sequencing used immunoSEQ multiplex PCR; TCRdb keeps in-frame clones, though not all of them. The sample records about 110,000 clones, about four fifths being singletons. Sequenced material: peripheral blood, taken on day 0 of AZD1222 vaccination. Receptor source: an adult in good health.

The V call is TRBV11-2, the J call TRBJ1-1; D remains ambiguous. The germline V gene encodes CDR1 SGHAT and CDR2 FQNNGV. The CDR3 extends over 16 amino acids. Trimming removed 5 bases at V and 0 bases at J, with 16 bases between. Written as DNA, the CDR3 is TGTGCCAGCAGCCCCGCCCTAGACGGGATGAACACTGAAGCTTTCTTT. As protein: CASSPALDGMNTEAFF.

CDR3 coding DNA: TGTGCCAGCAGCTCGGACAGGGGCCTAACTGAAGCTTTCTTT. This gives the protein CASSSDRGLTEAFF. The chain recombines TRBV13 with TRBJ1-1; 9 bases agree with TRBD1. There are 14 residues in the CDR3. CDR1 and CDR2 from the germline V gene are PRHDT and FYEKMQ (reference sequence). Germline trimming cut 4 bases from V and 5 bases from J; bases unmatched to any gene: 5.

The V call is TRBV6-5, the J call TRBJ1-5; 9 bases map to TRBD1. The length of the CDR3 is 15 residues. Trimming cost V 7 bases and J 4 bases; bases outside gene matches: 8. Germline V lookup: CDR1 MNHEY, CDR2 SVGAGI. The CDR3: CASIWRQGGNQPQHF. CDR3 in DNA: TGTGCCAGCATTTGGAGACAGGGGGGAAATCAGCCCCAGCATTTT.

J is TRBJ1-2 and V is TRBV28, with 9 bases fitting TRBD1. This CDR3 has 16 residues. The germline V gene has CDR1 MDHEN and CDR2 SYDVKM. The ends lost 6 bases at V and 5 bases at J; junction bases unmatched: 13. CDR3 amino acids: CASSRRPGTGNYGYTF. CDR3 nucleotide sequence: TGTGCCAGCAGCCGGCGTCCCGGGACAGGGAATTATGGCTACACCTTC.

The chain joins TRBV6-5 to TRBJ1-6; tentatively, D is TRBD1 (6 bases). The V end was cut by 8 bases, the J end by 6 bases, with 14 bases between. The CDR3 extends over 14 amino acids. Looked up from germline, CDR1 is MNHEY and CDR2 is SVGAGI. The CDR3 here is CASGKTGINSPLHF. The CDR3 DNA reads TGTGCCAGCGGAAAAACAGGGATTAATTCACCCCTCCACTTT.

The chain uses TRBV30 and TRBJ2-1; 10 nucleotides align to TRBD2. This CDR3 is 13 amino acids long. CDR1 GTSNPN and CDR2 SVGIG come from the germline V gene (reference sequence). Germline trimming cut 4 bases from V and 6 bases from J; bases unmatched to any gene: 3. The CDR3 is CAWTSGGANEQFF. CDR3 nucleotides: TGTGCCTGGACGAGCGGGGGGGCCAATGAGCAGTTCTTC.

The chain employs TRBV28 and TRBJ2-7; no reliable D call. The CDR3 spans 12 residues. V lost 1 base, J lost 3 bases, and 4 bases lay in between. Germline values: CDR1 MDHEN, CDR2 SYDVKM. In DNA form, the CDR3 reads TGTGCCAGCAGTTTATCCAACTACGAGCAGTACTTC. This codes for CASSLSNYEQYF.

The chain couples TRBV11-2 to TRBJ1-6; 7 nucleotides match TRBD1. The junction had 12 bases not matched to a gene; V was cut back by 5 bases and J by 8 bases. This CDR3 is built from 16 residues. CDR1 SGHAT and CDR2 FQNNGV come from the germline V gene. The CDR3 spells CASSQGTADTYSPLHF. In DNA, the CDR3 is TGTGCCAGCAGCCAGGGGACAGCGGACACCTATTCACCCCTCCACTTT.

The chain recombines TRBV19 with TRBJ2-3; tentatively, D is TRBD1 (6 bases). The ends were cut back, 4 bases at V and 3 bases at J, with 8 bases in the middle. CDR3 length equals 13 residues. The V gene's germline CDR1 is LNHDA and CDR2 SQIVND (reference sequence). The CDR3 is CASSRDKTDTQYF. Written as DNA, the CDR3 is TGTGCCAGTAGTAGGGACAAGACAGATACGCAGTATTTT.

The J gene is TRBJ2-7, the V gene TRBV10-3, with 9 bases that match TRBD1. The CDR3 length is 15 residues. CDR1 is ENHRY, CDR2 SYGVKD, per germline. V was clipped by 0 bases and J by 5 bases; unmatched bases: 5. The CDR3 reads CAISESGQGRHEQYF. The CDR3 DNA reads TGTGCCATCAGTGAGTCGGGACAGGGAAGGCACGAGCAGTACTTC.

J is TRBJ2-1 and V is TRBV19, with D tentatively TRBD2 (5 bases). Trimming left V 5 bases short and J 0 bases short, with 11 bases between. The germline gives CDR1 LNHDA, CDR2 SQIVND (reference sequence). The CDR3 is 15 amino acids. CDR3 bases: TGTGCCAGTAGTCGAGCGGAAAGCTCCTACAATGAGCAGTTCTTC. It yields the protein CASSRAESSYNEQFF.

This clone was seen a single time. This chain links TRBV15 with TRBJ1-3; D is perhaps TRBD1 (6 bases). V was clipped by 0 bases and J by 6 bases, with 15 bases between them. Per the germline V gene, CDR1 is LNHNV and CDR2 is YYDKDF (reference sequence). The CDR3 covers 16 residues. The CDR3 loop reads CATSRDLTGSPNTIYF. DNA for the CDR3: TGTGCCACCAGCAGAGATCTCACAGGGTCTCCAAACACCATATATTTT.

The V call is TRBV3-1 (or the pseudogene TRBV3-2), the J call TRBJ2-1, with D unclear. The CDR3 has 13 residues. The V gene lost 5 bases and the J gene lost 5 bases, with 10 bases spanning the gap. Germline assignment: CDR1 LGHDT and CDR2 YNNKEL (reference sequence). CDR3 DNA: TGTGCCAGCAGCTTAGGATATAACAATGAGCAGTTCTTC. Translated: CASSLGYNNEQFF.

This chain joins TRBV15 and TRBJ2-1; D possibly matches TRBD1 or TRBD2 (5 bases each). The germline V gene encodes CDR1 LNHNV and CDR2 YYDKDF (reference sequence). Trimming pared 2 bases from V and 6 bases from J, leaving 20 bases between. This CDR3 has 17 residues. CDR3 DNA sequence: TGTGCCACCAGCAGACGAACCGGGACGGATAGATTCAATGAGCAGTTCTTC. Protein product: CATSRRTGTDRFNEQFF.

V and J are TRBV16 and TRBJ1-3; the match to TRBD1 covers 7 bases. The V gene end was trimmed by 8 bases and the J gene end by 2 bases; junction bases not matched to a gene: 3. Germline V gene sequence: CDR1 KGHSY, CDR2 FQNENV. This CDR3 has 13 residues. Written as DNA, the CDR3 is TGTGCCAGCCTAAGGGGGCCTGGAAACACCATATATTTT. Amino acid sequence: CASLRGPGNTIYF.

This chain joins TRBV3-1 (or the pseudogene TRBV3-2) and TRBJ2-7; 13 nucleotides agree with TRBD2. The CDR3 is 15 residues long. CDR1 LGHDT and CDR2 YNNKEL come from the germline V gene (reference sequence). V was pared by 6 bases and J by 6 bases, with 8 bases of the junction left unmatched. The CDR3 is CASSDGLAGVCEQYF. DNA of the CDR3: TGTGCCAGCAGTGACGGACTAGCGGGAGTCTGCGAGCAGTACTTC.

The table lists this clone with a few counts. This chain joins TRBV28 and TRBJ1-2; no definite D call. The V gene lost 4 bases and the J gene lost 6 bases, with 6 bases spanning the gap. This CDR3 contains 11 residues. Germline V gene sequence: CDR1 MDHEN, CDR2 SYDVKM. The CDR3 DNA reads TGTGCCAGCAGTTATAATCATGGCTACACCTTC. Protein: CASSYNHGYTF.

This clone was recorded only once. The V and J genes are TRBV3-1 (or the pseudogene TRBV3-2) and TRBJ2-1, with 7 bases matching TRBD2. The J segment lost 4 bases and the V segment lost 4 bases, leaving 7 bases of the junction unmatched. The V gene's germline CDR1 is LGHDT and CDR2 YNNKEL (reference sequence). The CDR3 totals 15 residues. The CDR3 sequence is CASSRSSGLYNEQFF. As DNA, the CDR3 is TGTGCCAGCAGCCGATCCTCGGGACTATACAATGAGCAGTTCTTC.

The gene calls are TRBV18 and TRBJ1-1, with TRBD1 as a possible D gene (5 bases). This CDR3 is 16 amino acids long. Deletions cut 0 bases from V and 8 bases from J, with 19 bases between. In germline, CDR1 is KGHSH, CDR2 LQKENI. The CDR3 nucleotides read TGTGCCAGCTCACCACCGAGTTCGTGGGGGTTCGGGGAAGCTTTCTTT. Translating gives CASSPPSSWGFGEAFF.

This rearrangement joins TRBV5-6 to TRBJ2-7; 8 bases are shared with TRBD1. Germline loops: CDR1 SGHDT, CDR2 YYEEEE. This CDR3 has 14 amino acids. The V segment lost 3 bases and the J segment 4 bases; nucleotides outside the gene matches: 6. The CDR3 region has the DNA TGTGCCAGCAGCTCCTACAGGGGGGAGTACGAGCAGTACTTC. As protein: CASSSYRGEYEQYF.

Only a few counts were recorded for this clone. The rearrangement uses TRBV6-1 and TRBJ2-3; 9 nucleotides align to TRBD1. Germline CDR1 reads MNHNS; CDR2 reads SASEGT. This CDR3 has 19 residues. J lost 1 base, V lost 3 bases, and 14 bases had no gene match. The CDR3 DNA follows: TGTGCCAGCAGTGAGGGGACAGGGTTCTCGTCGCGTGGCACAGATACGCAGTATTTT. This codes for CASSEGTGFSSRGTDTQYF.

This clone was found many times. The chain recombines TRBV4-1 with TRBJ1-2; D possibly corresponds to TRBD1 (5 bases). Between the trimmed V and J ends, which lost 5 bases and 0 bases, there was a span of 13 bases. This CDR3 has 15 amino acids. Germline CDR1 MGHRA, CDR2 YSYEKL. The CDR3 region has the DNA TGCGCCAGCAGCACCACCGGGACTTCTAACTATGGCTACACCTTC. Amino acid sequence: CASSTTGTSNYGYTF.

The chain is built from TRBV9 and TRBJ1-4; tentatively, D is TRBD1 (6 bases). This CDR3 region has 17 residues. Germline values: CDR1 SGDLS, CDR2 YYNGEE. V lost 3 bases, J lost 4 bases, and 19 bases lay in between. CDR3 protein: CASSEGLGGPVNEKLFF. CDR3 DNA sequence: TGTGCCAGCAGCGAGGGCCTAGGGGGGCCAGTTAATGAAAAACTGTTTTTT.

The CDR3 here is CASSKFPTTTGVSNQPQHF. The CDR3 nucleotides read TGTGCCAGCAGCAAATTCCCCACTACAACAGGGGTAAGCAATCAGCCCCAGCATTTT. The chain is built from TRBV21-1 and TRBJ1-5; the tabulated D call, TRBD1, remains unverified against the DNA. TRBV21-1 is given as a pseudogene. CDR3 length: 19 amino acids.

The CDR3 reads CASNQDGNTEAFF. The DNA for the CDR3 is TGCGCCAGCAACCAGGACGGGAACACTGAAGCTTTCTTT. V and J are TRBV5-1 and TRBJ1-1; no definite D call. The CDR3 has 13 amino acids. CDR1 and CDR2 from the germline V gene are SGHRS and YFSETQ. V lost 6 bases, J lost 1 base, and 10 bases lay in between.

The chain is built from TRBV19 and TRBJ1-1; no clear D gene. V dropped 2 bases and J dropped 3 bases, with 16 bases sitting between them. CDR1 is LNHDA and CDR2 is SQIVND in the germline V gene (reference sequence). The CDR3 length is 16 residues. CDR3 amino acids: CASSIYPPRTYTEAFF. In DNA form, the CDR3 reads TGTGCCAGTAGTATATACCCCCCGAGGACGTACACTGAAGCTTTCTTT.

The rearrangement uses TRBV3-1 (or the pseudogene TRBV3-2) and TRBJ1-3; no clear D gene. Deletions cut 4 bases from V and 0 bases from J, with 7 bases between. The CDR3 contains 14 residues. CDR1 and CDR2 from the germline V gene are LGHDT and YNNKEL (reference sequence). The CDR3 region is CASSPGDSGNTIYF. As DNA, the CDR3 is TGTGCCAGCAGCCCTGGTGACTCTGGAAACACCATATATTTT.

This clone appeared a few times. This chain connects TRBV11-2 to TRBJ2-7; D perhaps matches TRBD2 (6 bases). Germline assignment: CDR1 SGHAT and CDR2 FQNNGV. This CDR3 region has 15 residues. Trimming took 1 base from V and 0 from J, leaving 10 bases between them. The CDR3 is CASSLVAGSSYEQYF. CDR3 bases: TGTGCCAGCAGCTTAGTGGCGGGGAGCTCCTACGAGCAGTACTTC. The full variable domain, its missing parts supplied by reference TRBV11-2 and TRBJ2-7, is EAGVAQSPRYKIIEKRQSVAFWCNPISGHATLYWYQQILGQGPKLLIQFQNNGVVDDSQLPKDRFSAERLKGVDSTLKIQPAKLEDSAVYLCASSLVAGSSYEQYFGPGTRLTVT.

CDR3 nucleotides: TGTGCCAGCAGTTTGGTGGGCTCCCGTAACTATGGCTACACCTTC. Translation gives CASSLVGSRNYGYTF. V and J are TRBV28 and TRBJ1-2; D is unclear. The CDR3 contains 15 residues. The germline gives CDR1 MDHEN, CDR2 SYDVKM. The V and J ends lost 3 bases and 1 base respectively, with 12 bases between them.